The source of this TCR beta chain is a study of shared clonotypes between healthy human individuals. Study-wide findings and caveats: Shared clonotypes across all four donors exceeded non-shared ones in generation probability. Naive CD4 clonotype sharing across several donors was about 5%.

Germline assignment: CDR1 MNHEY and CDR2 SMNVEV (reference sequence). The CDR3 contains 13 residues. V shed 2 bases and J shed 1 base, with 5 bases lying between them. Assay: immunoSEQ multiplex PCR; the TCRdb copy retains only in-frame clones and omits some. This repertoire shows under 1 million clones, 90% to 97% found once; its top ten account for about 0.25%. In this sample, this clone turned up a few times. Its target is not known. The identical CDR3 is also encoded by other nucleotide sequences in the sample. CD8 cells regarded as naive lacked CD45RO, were positively chosen for CCR7, and omitted terminally differentiated effector memory CD45RA+ cells. Donors were Caucasian adults residing in Nashville, Tennessee, USA.

Sequenced material: naive CD8+ T cells sorted from blood. This sequence was found in a man aged 25 to 45 in good health. This chain connects TRBV27 to TRBJ1-1, with unresolved D. Here the CDR3 reads CASSLGGNTEAFF. Here the CDR3 DNA reads TGTGCCAGCAGTTTAGGTGGGAACACTGAAGCTTTCTTT.